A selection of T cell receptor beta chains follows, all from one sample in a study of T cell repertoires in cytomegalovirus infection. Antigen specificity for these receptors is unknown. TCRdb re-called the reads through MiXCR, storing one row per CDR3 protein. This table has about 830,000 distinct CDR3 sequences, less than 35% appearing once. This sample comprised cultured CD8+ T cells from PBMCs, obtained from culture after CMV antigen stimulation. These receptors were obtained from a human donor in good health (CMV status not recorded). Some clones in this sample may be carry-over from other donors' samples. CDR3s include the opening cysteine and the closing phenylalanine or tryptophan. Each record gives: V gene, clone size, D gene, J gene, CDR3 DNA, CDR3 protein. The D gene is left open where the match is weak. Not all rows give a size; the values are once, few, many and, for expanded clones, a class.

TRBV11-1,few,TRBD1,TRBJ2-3,TGTGCCAGCAGCTTTTGGGACAGCTACACAGATACGCAGTATTTT,CASSFWDSYTDTQYF
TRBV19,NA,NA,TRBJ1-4,TGTGCCAGTAGTTCCAGGGCGATTAATGAAAAACTGTTTTTT,CASSSRAINEKLFF
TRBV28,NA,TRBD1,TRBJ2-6,TGTGCCAGCAGTTTAAGTTGGGGACAGGGTTCCTCTGGGGCCAACGTCCTGACTTTC,CASSLSWGQGSSGANVLTF
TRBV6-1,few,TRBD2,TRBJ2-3,TGTGCCAGCAGCCCTTCTTTGGGGGGGGATACGCAGTATTTT,CASSPSLGGDTQYF
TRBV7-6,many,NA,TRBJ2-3,TGTGCCAGCAGCTTGAGGGGGGGGGCCTCAGATACGCAGTATTTT,CASSLRGGASDTQYF
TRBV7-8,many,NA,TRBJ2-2,TGTGCCAGCAGCTTTGGGACAAATGCCGGGGAGCTGTTTTTT,CASSFGTNAGELFF
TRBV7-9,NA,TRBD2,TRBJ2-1,TGTGCCAGCAGCTTTCGACTAGCGGGGATCTACAATGAGCAGTTCTTC,CASSFRLAGIYNEQFF
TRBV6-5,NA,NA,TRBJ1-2,TGTGCCAGTTTCGACCAGACGGGTGTTTATGGCTACACCTTC,CASFDQTGVYGYTF
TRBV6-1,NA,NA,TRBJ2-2,TGTGCCAGCAGACCGACGGGCACCGGGGAGCTGTTTTTT,CASRPTGTGELFF
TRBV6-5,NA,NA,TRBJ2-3,TGTGCCGGCAGTTACTTCGCGGGGGCCGAACCAGACACAGATACGCAGTATTTT,CAGSYFAGAEPDTDTQYF
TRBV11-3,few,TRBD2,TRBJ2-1,TGTGCCAGCAGCTTAGATCAACTAGCGGGGGGGCAGAATGAGCAGTTCTTC,CASSLDQLAGGQNEQFF
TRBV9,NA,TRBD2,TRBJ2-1,TGTGCCAGCAGCACCCCCTCTAGCGGGGGACTGGAGGGGTCCTACAATGAGCAGTTCTTC,CASSTPSSGGLEGSYNEQFF
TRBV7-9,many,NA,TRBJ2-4,TGTGCCAGCAGCTTAGAAGGACAAGAAAACATTCAGTACTTC,CASSLEGQENIQYF
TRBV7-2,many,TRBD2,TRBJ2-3,TGTGCCAGCAGCTTAGCGCCAGCGGGGGGGCTTGCCGGGACAGATACGCAGTATTTT,CASSLAPAGGLAGTDTQYF
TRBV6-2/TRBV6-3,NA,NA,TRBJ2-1,TGTGCCAGCACCCCAGGCTGGTCCGGCTCCTACAATGAGCAGTTCTTC,CASTPGWSGSYNEQFF
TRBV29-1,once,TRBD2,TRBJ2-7,TGCAGCGTTCGCGGGGGGCAGGACTACGAGCAGTACTTC,CSVRGGQDYEQYF
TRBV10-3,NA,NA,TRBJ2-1,TGTGCCATCAGTGAGGCCCAGGGGGGAAACTTCAATGAGCAGTTCTTC,CAISEAQGGNFNEQFF
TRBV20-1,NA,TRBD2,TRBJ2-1,TGCAGTGCTGGGACTAGCGAAGGGTACAATGAGCAGTTCTTC,CSAGTSEGYNEQFF
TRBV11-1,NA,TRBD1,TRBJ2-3,TGTGCCAGCAGCCCCGGGACAGGGGATACGCAGTATTTT,CASSPGTGDTQYF